The TCR beta chain under discussion was sequenced for a study of blood T cell repertoires in COVID-19. Background on the study: Sources were T cells, B-cell-depleted T cells, or PBMCs; the material itself was cDNA or gDNA.

Germline trimming cut 6 bases from V and 15 bases from J; bases unmatched to any gene: 7. The CDR3 totals 12 residues. How the authors handled the data: Estimates of nucleated cell counts were drawn from the amplification of reference gene primers. Profiling relied on immunoSEQ multiplex PCR, and the TCRdb table lists in-frame clones only, not all of them. The DNA was the basis for D and trimming; V, J and clone size are from that table. The repertoire holds about 27,000 clones, with 88% as singletons. This chain uses TRBV12-3 or TRBV12-4 with TRBJ2-1; 11 bases match TRBD2. Input material: peripheral blood. The sequence was obtained from a woman aged 45-65 years with active COVID-19. In nucleotides, the CDR3 is TGTGCCAGCAGCGGACTAGCGGGCCACGGGTTCTTC. Its translation is CASSGLAGHGFF.